Presented here are 16 T cell receptor beta chains from one specimen sequenced in a study of T cells in localized non-small cell lung cancer. Profiling relied on immunoSEQ multiplex PCR, and the TCRdb table lists in-frame clones only, not all of them. The table lists approximately 88,000 clones, approximately 90% of them singletons. Specimen: PBMCs, collected before any cancer treatment. All receptors come from a woman aged 35 to 70 with stage II squamous cell lung carcinoma.

This chain connects TRBV5-4 to TRBJ1-1; the match to TRBD1 covers 7 bases. This CDR3 has 14 amino acids. The V segment lost 5 bases and the J segment 0 bases; nucleotides outside the gene matches: 4. Germline V gives CDR1 SGHNT, CDR2 YYREEE (reference sequence). The CDR3 bases are TGTGCCAGCAGATCCCAGGGGGTGAACACTGAAGCTTTCTTT. Translated: CASRSQGVNTEAFF. Using reference TRBV5-4 and TRBJ1-1 for the parts outside the CDR3, the full variable domain is ETGVTQSPTHLIKTRGQQVTLRCSSQSGHNTVSWYQQALGQGPQFIFQYYREEENGRGNFPPRFSGLQFPNYSSELNVNALELDDSALYLCASRSQGVNTEAFFGQGTRLTVV.

The chain recombines TRBV6-6 with TRBJ1-1; the D is unclear. The CDR3 contains 12 residues. V gave up 5 bases and J gave up 6 bases, with 10 bases separating them. Germline assignment: CDR1 MNHNY and CDR2 SVGAGI (reference sequence). CDR3 sequence (DNA): TGTGCCAGCAGTAGGAGGCCCTCTGAAGCTTTCTTT. Encoded protein: CASSRRPSEAFF.

This chain joins TRBV5-4 and TRBJ2-3, with 9 bases lining up with TRBD1. Trimming cost V 5 bases and J 0 bases; bases outside gene matches: 10. CDR1 SGHNT and CDR2 YYREEE come from the germline V gene (reference sequence). This CDR3 contains 17 residues. DNA for the CDR3: TGTGCCAGCAGACCTACCGGGACAGGGACTAGCACAGATACGCAGTATTTT. It encodes CASRPTGTGTSTDTQYF.

The rearrangement uses TRBV7-6 and TRBJ2-2; TRBD2 matches 9 bases. Germline V gives CDR1 SGHVS, CDR2 FNYEAQ. V trimming: 4 bases; J trimming: 7 bases; junction bases outside the gene matches: 10. There are 16 residues in the CDR3. CDR3 nucleotides: TGTGCCAGCAGCTCCGGCGCGGGGGGGTTCCGCGGGGAGCTGTTTTTT. Its translation is CASSSGAGGFRGELFF.

J is TRBJ2-7 and V is TRBV13; 7 bases line up with TRBD1. Germline CDR1 PRHDT, CDR2 FYEKMQ (reference sequence). V gave up 6 bases and J gave up 7 bases; unmatched junction bases: 9. The CDR3 totals 13 residues. As DNA, the CDR3 is TGTGCCAGCAGTTCACAGACAGGGCGGGAGCAGTACTTC. The encoded protein is CASSSQTGREQYF.

The gene calls are TRBV19 and TRBJ1-5; D is undetermined. The V gene lost 0 bases and the J gene lost 9 bases, with 9 bases spanning the gap. CDR1 LNHDA and CDR2 SQIVND come from the germline V gene (reference sequence). The CDR3 has 13 amino acids. CDR3 region: CASSIDLSWPQHF. The CDR3, as DNA: TGTGCCAGTAGTATAGATCTGTCCTGGCCCCAGCATTTT. Combining the CDR3 with reference TRBV19 and TRBJ1-5 gives the whole variable domain DGGITQSPKYLFRKEGQNVTLSCEQNLNHDAMYWYRQDPGQGLRLIYYSQIVNDFQKGDIAEGYSVSREKKESFPLTVTSAQKNPTAFYLCASSIDLSWPQHFGDGTRLSIL.

This clone was observed a single time. The chain employs TRBV6-5 and TRBJ2-7; D ambiguous. The CDR3 consists of 13 residues. Germline CDR1 MNHEY, CDR2 SVGAGI. The V gene lost 5 bases and the J gene lost 2 bases, with 10 bases spanning the gap. The CDR3 reads CASSTFNAYEQYF. CDR3 bases: TGTGCCAGCAGTACTTTCAACGCCTACGAGCAGTACTTC.

The gene calls are TRBV27 and TRBJ2-3; 11 bases match TRBD2. The germline V gene encodes CDR1 MNHEY and CDR2 SMNVEV (reference sequence). V dropped 2 bases and J dropped 2; count of bases not matched to a gene: 3. This CDR3 comprises 16 residues. The DNA of the CDR3 is TGTGCCAGCAGTTTAACACTAGCGGGGGCCACAGATACGCAGTATTTT. Residues: CASSLTLAGATDTQYF.

This chain uses TRBV10-3 with TRBJ2-1, with D possibly being TRBD1 (5 bases). Germline CDR1 is ENHRY and CDR2 is SYGVKD. V shed 4 bases and J shed 6 bases, with 13 bases lying between them. There are 14 residues in the CDR3. The DNA of the CDR3 is TGTGCCATCAGTGCCCTTGGTGGGGCCAATGAGCAGTTCTTC. Protein product: CAISALGGANEQFF.

V gene TRBV29-1 combines with J gene TRBJ2-1; maybe TRBD2 (5 bases). Per germline, CDR1 SQVTM and CDR2 ANQGSEA. The CDR3 spans 14 residues. Trimming removed 6 bases at V and 0 bases at J, with 12 bases between. The CDR3 DNA is TGCAGCGTCCCTAGCTGGAGCTCCTACAATGAGCAGTTCTTC. Translation gives CSVPSWSSYNEQFF.

The chain has TRBV30 and TRBJ2-6; D not certain. CDR3 length: 14 residues. V was shortened by 0 bases and J by 2 bases, with 5 bases between the two germline ends. Germline V gene sequence: CDR1 GTSNPN, CDR2 SVGIG (reference sequence). The CDR3 loop reads CAWSVLAGANVLTF. In DNA form, the CDR3 reads TGTGCCTGGAGTGTACTGGCTGGGGCCAACGTCCTGACTTTC.

The chain carries TRBV18 and TRBJ1-4; 10 bases align to TRBD1. Germline CDR1 KGHSH, CDR2 LQKENI. The CDR3 is made up of 17 amino acids. The junction had 8 bases not matched to a gene; V was cut back by 1 base and J by 6 bases. The CDR3 DNA sequence: TGTGCCAGCTCACCACTCCCTGCCGGGACAGGGGATGAAAAACTGTTTTTT. Translation gives CASSPLPAGTGDEKLFF.

The chain links TRBV12-5 to TRBJ2-1, with 8 bases aligning to TRBD2. CDR1 is LGHNT, CDR2 FRNRAP, per germline. There are 11 residues in the CDR3. The CDR3 loop reads CPLPGRGEQFF. DNA of the CDR3: TGTCCCCTCCCCGGGAGGGGTGAGCAGTTCTTC.

This chain links TRBV6-1 with TRBJ1-1, with TRBD1 matching over 7 bases. Germline V gene lookup returns CDR1 MNHNS and CDR2 SASEGT. J was trimmed by 2 bases and V by 5 bases; bases with no gene match: 2. This CDR3 is built from 13 residues. The CDR3 loop reads CASSPGGNTEAFF. CDR3 DNA sequence: TGTGCCAGCAGTCCAGGGGGTAACACTGAAGCTTTCTTT.

This chain joins TRBV5-8 and TRBJ2-7; D uncertain. Per the germline V gene, CDR1 is SGHTS and CDR2 is YDEGEE. The CDR3 is made up of 10 amino acids. Trimming removed 5 bases from V and 10 bases from J, with 10 bases in between. CDR3 protein: CASSIPRQYF. The CDR3 coding sequence is TGTGCCAGCAGTATCCCTCGCCAGTACTTC.

This clone was detected only a few times. CDR3 in amino acids: CASLSGTKPYYGYTF. The CDR3 nucleotides read TGTGCCAGCCTATCCGGGACAAAACCCTACTATGGCTACACCTTC. The rearrangement links TRBV19 to TRBJ1-2; D perhaps matches TRBD1 (6 bases). Germline values: CDR1 LNHDA, CDR2 SQIVND (reference sequence). The V end lost 9 bases, the J end lost 3 bases, and 20 bases lay between the germline ends. The CDR3 runs 15 residues. Variable domain in full (rest from reference TRBV19 and TRBJ1-2): DGGITQSPKYLFRKEGQNVTLSCEQNLNHDAMYWYRQDPGQGLRLIYYSQIVNDFQKGDIAEGYSVSREKKESFPLTVTSAQKNPTAFYLCASLSGTKPYYGYTFGSGTRLTVV.